This paragraph covers one T cell receptor beta chain sequence. The CDR3 sequence is 14 residues long. V lost 6 bases and J lost 3; bases outside the gene matches: 6. Germline V gene lookup returns CDR1 LNHDA and CDR2 SQIVND (reference sequence). The data are from a study of blood T cell repertoires in COVID-19. Clones were read by immunoSEQ multiplex PCR, and TCRdb kept only the in-frame ones, dropping some. The sample has about 190,000 clones, about 88% seen once. The chain employs TRBV19 and TRBJ1-1; 8 bases agree with TRBD1. This receptor was identified in a human donor in a cohort sampled during active COVID-19. Input material: peripheral blood. The DNA of the CDR3 is TGTGCCAGTAGGGACAGGGCCGAACACACTGAAGCTTTCTTT. Its translation is CASRDRAEHTEAFF.